This TCR beta chain was recovered during a study of Graves' ophthalmopathy and Graves' hyperthyroidism. For the study at large: Peripheral blood was obtained at first diagnosis, ahead of any treatment. Notes on the study in general: Built on 13 signatures, a model told ophthalmopathy apart from stable hyperthyroidism with around 90% sensitivity and around 80% specificity. The model predicted ophthalmopathy progression with roughly 71% sensitivity and less than 85% specificity.

The TCR beta CDR3 regions underwent amplification from RNA transcripts. HTBI primers were used in a first-round RT-PCR, which preceded a second-round multiplex PCR. Each CDR3 protein is one row after TCRdb ran MiXCR on the multiplex PCR reads. Here the sample spans just over 600,000 distinct CDR3 sequences, 20% to 25% being singletons. In this sample, this clonotype turned up a few times. The antigen remains undetermined. This CDR3 has 16 residues. Per germline, CDR1 LNHDA and CDR2 SQIVND (reference sequence). Trimming cost V 7 bases and J 4 bases, with 20 bases left between them. Stable hyperthyroidism meant no progression to ophthalmopathy within 18 months of follow-up.

This clonotype was obtained from a woman aged 18-29 years with stable Graves' hyperthyroidism. Some clones in this sample may be carry-over from other donors' samples. V usage is TRBV19 and J usage is TRBJ1-5; D uncertain. Input material: peripheral blood. The DNA for the CDR3 is TGTGCCAGTACTAACAAGGCCCTAAGTCTTAATCAGCCCCAGCATTTT. Translation: CASTNKALSLNQPQHF.